This T cell receptor (beta chain) comes out of a study of shared clonotypes between healthy human individuals. Study in general: CD4 naive and memory got three plates each, CD8 naive two, CD8 memory one.

This table comes from immunoSEQ multiplex PCR, and its TCRdb copy is limited to in-frame clones, with some not included. The data contain approximately 2.5 million clones, approximately 94% of them singletons. Study-level findings and limits: It was observed that roughly 5% of naive CD4 clonotypes were shared across several donors. Estimated richness was generally greater in naive than memory subsets. Blood was the sole source, and tissue repertoires probably differ.

With respect to this clone: The antigen is undetermined.

The source of this sequence is a man between 18 and 29 years old in good health. The sequenced sample consisted of naive CD4+ T cells sorted from blood. Specified subset: CD45RA+ positively selected.

The CDR3 loop reads CASSLVSGTSAMGQYF. The CDR3 bases are TGTGCCAGCAGCTTAGTCAGCGGGACTAGCGCTATGGGGCAGTACTTC. The chain has TRBV7-2 and TRBJ2-5; 10 bases are shared with TRBD2. V shed 1 base, J shed 11 bases, and the junction held 13 bases outside the gene matches. The germline V gene encodes CDR1 SGHTA and CDR2 FQGNSA. This CDR3 has 16 amino acids.